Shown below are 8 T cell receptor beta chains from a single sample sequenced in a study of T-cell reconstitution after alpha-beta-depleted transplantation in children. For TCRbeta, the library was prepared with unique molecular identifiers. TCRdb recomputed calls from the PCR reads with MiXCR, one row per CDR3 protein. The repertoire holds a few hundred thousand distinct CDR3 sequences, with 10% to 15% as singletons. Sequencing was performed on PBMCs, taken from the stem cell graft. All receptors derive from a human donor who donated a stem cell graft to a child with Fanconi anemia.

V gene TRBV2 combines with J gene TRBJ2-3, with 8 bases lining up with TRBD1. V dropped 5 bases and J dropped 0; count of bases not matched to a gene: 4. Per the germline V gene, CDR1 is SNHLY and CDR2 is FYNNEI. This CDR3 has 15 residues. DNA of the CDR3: TGTGCCAGCAGTCGTCGACAGGGGAGCACAGATACGCAGTATTTT. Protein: CASSRRQGSTDTQYF.

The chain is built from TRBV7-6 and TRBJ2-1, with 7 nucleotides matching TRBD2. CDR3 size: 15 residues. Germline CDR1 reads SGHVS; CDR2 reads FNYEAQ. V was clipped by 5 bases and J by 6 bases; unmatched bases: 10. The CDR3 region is CASSPLASGFNEQFF. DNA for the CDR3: TGTGCCAGCAGCCCACTAGCGTCCGGATTCAATGAGCAGTTCTTC.

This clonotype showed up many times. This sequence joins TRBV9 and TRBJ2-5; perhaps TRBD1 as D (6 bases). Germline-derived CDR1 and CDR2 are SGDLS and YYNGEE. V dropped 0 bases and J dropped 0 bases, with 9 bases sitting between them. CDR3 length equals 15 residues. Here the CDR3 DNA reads TGTGCCAGCAGCGTAGGGACAGCCTACCAAGAGACCCAGTACTTC. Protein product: CASSVGTAYQETQYF.

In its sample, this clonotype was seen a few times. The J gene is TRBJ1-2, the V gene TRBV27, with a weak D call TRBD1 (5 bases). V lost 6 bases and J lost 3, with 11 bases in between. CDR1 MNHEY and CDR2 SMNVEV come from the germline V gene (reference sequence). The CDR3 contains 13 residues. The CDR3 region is CASRGVSDYGYTF. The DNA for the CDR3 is TGTGCCAGCAGAGGGGTCTCGGACTATGGCTACACCTTC.

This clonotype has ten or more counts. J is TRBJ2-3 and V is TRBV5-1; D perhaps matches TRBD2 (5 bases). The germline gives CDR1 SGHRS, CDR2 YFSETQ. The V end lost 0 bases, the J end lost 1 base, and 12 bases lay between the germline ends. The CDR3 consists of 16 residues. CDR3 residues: CASSLEADQRTDTQYF. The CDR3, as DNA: TGCGCCAGCAGCTTGGAAGCGGACCAGCGCACAGATACGCAGTATTTT.

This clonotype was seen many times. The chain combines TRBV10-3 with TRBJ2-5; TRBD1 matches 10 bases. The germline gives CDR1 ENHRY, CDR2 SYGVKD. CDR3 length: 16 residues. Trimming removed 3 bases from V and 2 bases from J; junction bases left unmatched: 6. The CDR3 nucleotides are TGTGCCATCAGTGAAGGCGGGACAGGGGAGCAAGAGACCCAGTACTTC. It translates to CAISEGGTGEQETQYF.

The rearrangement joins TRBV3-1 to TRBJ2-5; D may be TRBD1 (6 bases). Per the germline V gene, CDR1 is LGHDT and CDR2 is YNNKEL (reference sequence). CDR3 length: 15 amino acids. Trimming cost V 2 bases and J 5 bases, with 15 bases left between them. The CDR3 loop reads CASSQSSTGTETQYF. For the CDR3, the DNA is TGTGCCAGCAGCCAAAGCTCCACAGGGACCGAGACCCAGTACTTC.

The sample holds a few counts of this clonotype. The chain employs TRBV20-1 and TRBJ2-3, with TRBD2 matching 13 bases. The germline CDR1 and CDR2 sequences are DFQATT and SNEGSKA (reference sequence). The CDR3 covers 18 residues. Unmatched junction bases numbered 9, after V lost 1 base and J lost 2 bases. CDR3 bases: TGCAGTGCTAGAGTTCCGAGACTAGCGGGGGGAGTCACAGATACGCAGTATTTT. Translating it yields CSARVPRLAGGVTDTQYF.